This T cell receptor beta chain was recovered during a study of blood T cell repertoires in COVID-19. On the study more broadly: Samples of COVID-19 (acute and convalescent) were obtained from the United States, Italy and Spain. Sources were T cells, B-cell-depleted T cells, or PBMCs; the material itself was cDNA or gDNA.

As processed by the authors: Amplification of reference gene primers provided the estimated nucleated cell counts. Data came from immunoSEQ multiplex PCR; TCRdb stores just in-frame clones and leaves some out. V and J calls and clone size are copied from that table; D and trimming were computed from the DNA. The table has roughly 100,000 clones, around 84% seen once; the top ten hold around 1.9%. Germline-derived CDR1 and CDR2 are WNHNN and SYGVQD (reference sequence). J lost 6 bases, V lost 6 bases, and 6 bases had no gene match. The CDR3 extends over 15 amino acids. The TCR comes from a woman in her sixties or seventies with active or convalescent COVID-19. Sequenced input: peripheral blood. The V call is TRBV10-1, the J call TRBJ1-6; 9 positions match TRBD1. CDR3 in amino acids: CASRPTGQGNSPLHF. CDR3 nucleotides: TGCGCCAGCAGGCCTACGGGACAGGGTAATTCACCCCTCCACTTT.